This T cell receptor beta chain originates from a study of Ad26.COV2.S vaccination and SARS-CoV-2 variants. At the level of the study: In the COV1001 trial, the donor was in the Ad26.COV2.S arm. Ad26.COV2.S, an intramuscular injection, was given once or twice 56 days apart. Study-wide results and caveats: It was found that vaccine and placebo recipients had similar non-spike TCR breadth. Substantial response breadth was reportedly seen for spike-specific CD8+ and CD4+ T cells after vaccination.

The treatment: some 20 received Ad26.COV2.S at low or high dose, single or two shots; about five received placebo; per-sample allocation not given. Sampling took place 63 days after the first vaccine or placebo injection. As for this clone: Its target is unknown.

Profiling relied on immunoSEQ multiplex PCR, and the TCRdb table lists in-frame clones only, not all of them. Here the sample spans approximately 350,000 clones, 80% to 90% being singletons. Germline V gives CDR1 MDHEN, CDR2 SYDVKM. CDR3 length: 11 residues. This specimen consisted of peripheral blood, obtained in a trial of Ad26.COV2.S vaccine versus placebo. This TCR came from a person between 18 and 65 years old who received the Ad26.COV2.S COVID-19 vaccine or a placebo. This chain uses TRBV28 with TRBJ1-3; no reliable D call. The CDR3 sequence is CVIEFRNTIYF. The CDR3 nucleotides are TGTGTAATAGAGTTCCGAAACACCATATATTTT.